This T cell receptor beta chain was captured by sequencing in a study of shared clonotypes between healthy human individuals. Study summary: The study used three CD4 naive, three CD4 memory, two CD8 naive and one CD8 memory plate per donor. Overall study results and limits: Clonotype sharing levels among donors were expected to vary with sequencing depth. Only a few donors were included, so the genetic and exposure-history diversity represented was limited.

Comment on this clone: The antigen is not known.

Clones were read by immunoSEQ multiplex PCR, and TCRdb kept only the in-frame ones, dropping some. The repertoire holds around 940,000 clones, more than 75% seen once, with about 1.5% in the top ten. After removal of 3 bases from V and 2 bases from J, the junction contained 6 bases not matched to a gene. Germline assignment: CDR1 SGHRS and CDR2 YFSETQ. This CDR3 is 16 amino acids long. The TCR was taken from a man aged 18 to 30 in good health. Sequences were obtained from memory CD4+ T cells sorted from blood. The subset: CD45RA-negative fraction. The gene calls are TRBV5-1 and TRBJ2-3; 10 bases match TRBD2. CDR3: CASSSQLAGSTDTQYF. As DNA, the CDR3 is TGCGCCAGCAGCTCCCAACTAGCGGGATCCACAGATACGCAGTATTTT.